These 5 T cell receptor beta chains originate from one sample sequenced in a study of shared clonotypes between healthy human individuals. Clones were sequenced by immunoSEQ multiplex PCR, and TCRdb holds only the in-frame ones, with some missing. The data show 2 million to 2.5 million clones, over 85% seen once. What was sequenced was naive CD4+ T cells from PBMCs. Subset: CD45RA+ positively selected. Source of these receptors: a man between 18 and 29 years old in good health. Some clones in this sample may be carry-over from other donors' samples.

V usage is TRBV14 and J usage is TRBJ2-1; 10 bases are shared with TRBD2. The CDR3 covers 19 residues. Germline V gene data show CDR1 as SGHDN and CDR2 as FVKESK. J lost 2 bases, V lost 0 bases, and 10 bases had no gene match. The CDR3 sequence is CASSQDVSGRAVAYNEQFF. CDR3 sequence (DNA): TGTGCCAGCAGCCAAGATGTGAGCGGGAGGGCGGTAGCCTACAATGAGCAGTTCTTC.

Only a few counts were recorded for this clone. Other DNA sequences in the sample encode the same CDR3. The V gene is TRBV18, the J gene TRBJ2-7; TRBD2 aligns across 13 bases. The length of the CDR3 is 14 residues. Germline CDR1 KGHSH, CDR2 LQKENI. The ends lost 0 bases at V and 7 bases at J; junction bases unmatched: 0. This chain's CDR3 is CASSPPGLAGEQYF. CDR3 DNA: TGTGCCAGCTCACCACCGGGACTAGCGGGAGAGCAGTACTTC. Drawing the rest from reference TRBV18 and TRBJ2-7, the complete variable domain is NAGVMQNPRHLVRRRGQEARLRCSPMKGHSHVYWYRQLPEEGLKFMVYLQKENIIDESGMPKERFSAEFPKEGPSILRIQQVVRGDSAAYFCASSPPGLAGEQYFGPGTRLTVT.

A word on this clone: Other DNA sequences in this specimen translate into the identical CDR3. The genes are TRBV19 and TRBJ2-5, with D unclear. V lost 3 bases and J lost 5, with 7 bases in between. From germline, CDR1 is LNHDA and CDR2 SQIVND (reference sequence). This CDR3 spans 12 amino acids. CDR3 in amino acids: CASSIPGETQYF. The CDR3 nucleotides are TGTGCCAGTAGTATCCCTGGGGAGACCCAGTACTTC.

This clone was recorded only once. V is TRBV5-1 and J is TRBJ2-3, with 13 positions matching TRBD2. The V segment lost 4 bases and the J segment 9 bases; nucleotides outside the gene matches: 11. CDR1 is SGHRS, CDR2 YFSETQ, per germline. The CDR3 totals 16 residues. In nucleotides, the CDR3 is TGCGCCAGCAGCAGCGGGACTAGCGGGAACCACCACACGCAGTATTTT. Translated, it gives CASSSGTSGNHHTQYF.

In regard to this clone: The same CDR3 can be traced to other DNA sequences in this sample. The chain recombines TRBV5-1 with TRBJ1-2; D remains ambiguous. The CDR3 is 12 amino acids. Between the trimmed V and J ends, which lost 0 bases and 2 bases, there was a span of 2 bases. CDR1 is SGHRS and CDR2 is YFSETQ in the germline V gene. The CDR3: CASSLENYGYTF. The CDR3, as DNA: TGCGCCAGCAGCTTGGAGAACTATGGCTACACCTTC.